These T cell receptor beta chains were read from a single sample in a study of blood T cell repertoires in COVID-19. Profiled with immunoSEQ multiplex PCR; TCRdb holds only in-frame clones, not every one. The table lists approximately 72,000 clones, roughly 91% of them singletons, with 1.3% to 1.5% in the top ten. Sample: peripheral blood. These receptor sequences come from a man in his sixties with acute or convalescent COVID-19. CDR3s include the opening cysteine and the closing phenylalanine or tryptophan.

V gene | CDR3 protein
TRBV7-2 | CASSPRVLNTGELFF
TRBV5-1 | CASSTGSLRALSNYGYTF
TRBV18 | CASSPPQSGYTF
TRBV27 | CASSLRITDTQYF
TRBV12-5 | CASGLGRTVSNQPQHF
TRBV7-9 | CASSFDSSNSPLHF
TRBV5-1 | CASSLFGRGNTGELFF
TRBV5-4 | CASSRGTGNQPQHF
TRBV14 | CASSLAGGRYEQYF
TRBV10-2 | CASSESGGSGNTIYF
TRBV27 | CASSVDRGGGYTF
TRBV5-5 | CASSLYHHRGPADTQYF
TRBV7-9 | CASSPPGTGGGNTIYF
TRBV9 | CASSVEGGRGPEQFF
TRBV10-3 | CATERGAGITEAFF
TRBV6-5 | CASSYSYTGNYGYTF
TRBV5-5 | CASSFQGAYEQYF
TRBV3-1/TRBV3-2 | CASSAHQDSPLHF
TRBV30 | CAWSVRGGYTQYF
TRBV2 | CASSEGTHSNQPQHF